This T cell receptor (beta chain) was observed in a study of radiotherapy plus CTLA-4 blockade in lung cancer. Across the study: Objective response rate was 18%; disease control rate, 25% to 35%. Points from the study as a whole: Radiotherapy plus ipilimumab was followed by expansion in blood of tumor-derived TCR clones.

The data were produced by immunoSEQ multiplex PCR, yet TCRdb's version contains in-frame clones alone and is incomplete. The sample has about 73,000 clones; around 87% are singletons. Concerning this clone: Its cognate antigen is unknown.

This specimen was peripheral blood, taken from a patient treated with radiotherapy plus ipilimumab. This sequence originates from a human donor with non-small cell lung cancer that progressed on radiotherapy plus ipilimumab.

For the CDR3, the DNA is TGTGCCAGTAGTATAGTTTCCGTGCGGGCCTCTGGGGCCAACGTCCTGACTTTC. Amino acids: CASSIVSVRASGANVLTF. V is TRBV19 and J is TRBJ2-6; tentative D call: TRBD2 (5 bases). The CDR3 totals 18 residues. From germline, CDR1 is LNHDA and CDR2 SQIVND (reference sequence). The germline V and J ends were trimmed by 1 base and 0 bases, with 13 bases remaining between them. Complete variable domain (other parts from reference TRBV19 and TRBJ2-6): DGGITQSPKYLFRKEGQNVTLSCEQNLNHDAMYWYRQDPGQGLRLIYYSQIVNDFQKGDIAEGYSVSREKKESFPLTVTSAQKNPTAFYLCASSIVSVRASGANVLTFGAGSRLTVL.